This is a list of T cell receptor beta chains from one sample in a study of cytomegalovirus exposure and HLA in healthy donors. Method: immunoSEQ multiplex PCR; TCRdb's copy keeps in-frame clones and lacks some. The sample consists of some 140,000 clones, 70% to 90% of them appearing once. Sequencing was performed on PBMCs. The receptors stem from a woman aged 40 to 49 in good health and CMV-seropositive. Both conserved end residues are part of each CDR3. The D gene is left open where the match is weak. Not every row has a clone size; where given, it reads once, few, many or a size class.

v_gene,abundance,d_gene,j_gene,CDR3nt,CDR3aa
TRBV5-1,-,-,TRBJ2-1,TGCGCCAGCAGCTTAAGGGACAACTCCTACAATGAGCAGTTCTTC,CASSLRDNSYNEQFF
TRBV6-5,-,-,TRBJ2-7,TGTGCCAGCAGTAATCCTGGGGGGGCGTCCTACGAGCAGTACTTC,CASSNPGGASYEQYF
TRBV5-1,-,-,TRBJ1-1,TGCGCCAGCAGCTTCGGCAGGGTAGGGACTGAAGCTTTCTTT,CASSFGRVGTEAFF
TRBV27,-,TRBD2,TRBJ2-7,TGTGCCAGCAGTTGGATAAGCGGGAGTGGGACCTACGAGCAGTACTTC,CASSWISGSGTYEQYF
TRBV5-1,-,TRBD2,TRBJ2-2,TGCGCCAGCAGCTTGGGATCTAGCGGGAGTAAAGATAACACCGGGGAGCTGTTTTTT,CASSLGSSGSKDNTGELFF
TRBV27,-,-,TRBJ1-2,TGTGCCAGCGGTCGGTGGGGCGGAACGGAAGCTAACTATGGCTACACCTTC,CASGRWGGTEANYGYTF
TRBV5-1,-,-,TRBJ2-7,TGCGCCAGCAGCTTGGCCGTACAGGCGACCACCTACGAGCAGTACTTC,CASSLAVQATTYEQYF
TRBV10-3,-,TRBD1,TRBJ1-1,TGTGCCATCAGTGACCTTGGGACAGGGGGGACTGAAGCTTTCTTT,CAISDLGTGGTEAFF
TRBV1,-,-,TRBJ2-7,TGCACCAGCAGCCACCCCGGGACTAGCGGGAGTAAGGGCGATCTCGAGCAGTACTTC,CTSSHPGTSGSKGDLEQYF
TRBV5-8,-,-,TRBJ2-5,TGTGCCAGCAGCATGGGACAGCTAGCGTACCAAGAGACCCAGTACTTC,CASSMGQLAYQETQYF
TRBV4-2,-,TRBD2,TRBJ2-2,TGTGCCAGCAGCCGCGAAACTAGCGGGTTTACCACCGGGGAGCTGTTTTTT,CASSRETSGFTTGELFF
TRBV28,-,-,TRBJ1-1,TGTGCCAGCAGTTTGACAGGAATGAACACTGAAGCTTTCTTT,CASSLTGMNTEAFF
TRBV6-1,-,-,TRBJ2-7,TGTGCCAGCAGTGAACAAATCCAGGGTCGGGACGAGCAGTACTTC,CASSEQIQGRDEQYF
TRBV2,-,TRBD2,TRBJ2-7,TGTGCCAGCAGTGAAGGGCTAGCGGGAGTCTACGAGCAGTACTTC,CASSEGLAGVYEQYF
TRBV25-1,once,-,TRBJ2-5,TGTGCCAGCAGTGATCCTAGGTCCCCGGAGACCCAGTACTTC,CASSDPRSPETQYF
TRBV29-1,-,-,TRBJ2-5,TGCAGCGTCGACACCCATTCTGGGGAGACCCAGTACTTC,CSVDTHSGETQYF
TRBV19,-,-,TRBJ2-4,TGTGCCAGTAGTACAACGGGTGGAGGGCTAGCCAAAAACATTCAGTACTTC,CASSTTGGGLAKNIQYF
TRBV5-1,-,TRBD2,TRBJ2-7,TGCGCCAGCAGCTTGGGTGGGGGATCTAGCGGGAGAACACGGGAGCAGTACTTC,CASSLGGGSSGRTREQYF
TRBV4-1,-,TRBD1,TRBJ2-7,TGCGCCAGCAGCCGCGGACAGGGAACCTACGAGCAGTACTTC,CASSRGQGTYEQYF
TRBV18,-,-,TRBJ1-1,TGTGCCAGTCTCCCCAGGGGCTCAGGCACTGAAGCTTTCTTT,CASLPRGSGTEAFF
TRBV15,-,-,TRBJ2-2,TGTGCCACCAGCAGAGGGGGGGCGAACACCGGGGAGCTGTTTTTT,CATSRGGANTGELFF
TRBV30,-,-,TRBJ1-6,TGTGCCTGGAGTTATCGCGGGGGTCGTTCACCCCTCCACTTT,CAWSYRGGRSPLHF
TRBV19,-,-,TRBJ2-7,TGTGCCAGTAGTATAAGTGGCACCTACGAGCAGTACTTC,CASSISGTYEQYF
TRBV6-1,-,-,TRBJ1-5,TGTGCCAGCAGTAGGAAGGGGGGGGATCAGCCCCAGCATTTT,CASSRKGGDQPQHF
TRBV19,-,TRBD2,TRBJ2-1,TGTGCCAGTAGTATCCAGGTTTCTCGACTAGCGGGGCCGGGGAATGAGCAGTTCTTC,CASSIQVSRLAGPGNEQFF
TRBV5-1,-,-,TRBJ1-2,TGCGCCAGCAGCCCGGAGGGGGGGGGACTATATGGCTACACCTTC,CASSPEGGGLYGYTF
TRBV30,-,TRBD1,TRBJ2-7,TGTGCCTGGAGGGACAGGGGGCCCTACGAGCAGTACTTC,CAWRDRGPYEQYF
TRBV4-2,-,TRBD2,TRBJ2-7,TGTGCCAGCAGCCAAGAACTAGCGGACTACGAGCAGTACTTC,CASSQELADYEQYF
TRBV18,few,TRBD1,TRBJ2-2,TGTGCCAGCTCAGGGACAGGGGCGAACACCGGGGAGCTGTTTTTT,CASSGTGANTGELFF
TRBV27,-,-,TRBJ1-4,TGTGCCAGCAGGGGCATAAATGAAAAACTGTTTTTT,CASRGINEKLFF
TRBV10-2,-,-,TRBJ1-3,TGCGCCAGCAGCGTCCTTGACACCCGGCCCTTGAGCTCTGGAAACACCATATATTTT,CASSVLDTRPLSSGNTIYF
TRBV7-9,-,TRBD2,TRBJ2-1,TGTGCCAGCAGCTTGCCAGCGGGATTGTATGAGCAGTTCTTC,CASSLPAGLYEQFF
TRBV30,-,TRBD2,TRBJ2-5,TGTGCCTGGAGTGTCTTTACTAGCGGGCAAGAGACCCAGTACTTC,CAWSVFTSGQETQYF
TRBV5-1,-,TRBD1,TRBJ2-2,TGCGCCAGCAGCGGATGGACAGGGTTTAACACCGGGGAGCTGTTTTTT,CASSGWTGFNTGELFF
TRBV14,-,-,TRBJ2-1,TGTGCCAGCAGCCGAGAGAAGGGAGTCACCTACAATGAGCAGTTCTTC,CASSREKGVTYNEQFF
TRBV9,-,TRBD2,TRBJ2-5,TGTGCCAGCAGCGGGAGCGGGAGGTATATAGAGACCCAGTACTTC,CASSGSGRYIETQYF
TRBV9,-,-,TRBJ2-2,TGTGCCAGCAGCGTAGCGCCAGGGCGGGGTAACACCGGGGAGCTGTTTTTT,CASSVAPGRGNTGELFF
TRBV5-1,once,TRBD2,TRBJ2-1,TGCGCCAGCAGCTTGACTAGCGGGAGGGCGCAGAATGAGCAGTTCTTC,CASSLTSGRAQNEQFF
TRBV5-6,once,TRBD2,TRBJ2-1,TGTGCCAGCAGCTCCGGGACTAGACTAAATGAGTTCTTC,CASSSGTRLNEFF
TRBV11-1,-,TRBD1,TRBJ1-2,TGTGCCAGCAGCTCGAGGACAGGGCGGGATGGCTACACCTTC,CASSSRTGRDGYTF
TRBV15,-,TRBD1,TRBJ2-2,TGTGCCACCAGCAGACCGACAGGGGCCGGGGAGCTGTTTTTT,CATSRPTGAGELFF
TRBV5-6,-,TRBD2,TRBJ2-1,TGTGCCAGCAGCTGGGGGGCTAGCGGGAGTGCCTACAATGAGCAGTTCTTC,CASSWGASGSAYNEQFF
TRBV30,-,TRBD2,TRBJ2-2,TGTGCCTGGAGTCCCAGACTAGCGGGAGGGCCCCTCGCCGGGGAGCTGTTTTTT,CAWSPRLAGGPLAGELFF